These 26 T cell receptor beta chains originate from one sample sequenced in a study of shared clonotypes between healthy human individuals. Repertoires were generated with immunoSEQ multiplex PCR, while TCRdb's copy carries only in-frame clones and drops some. The sample lists some 1,600,000 clones; around 98% were seen once. The sequenced sample was naive CD4+ T cells sorted from blood. Noted subset: CD45RA+ positively selected. The receptors were gathered from a man aged 25-40 years in good health.

V and J are TRBV5-1 and TRBJ2-5; TRBD2 agrees at 14 bases. The germline CDR1 and CDR2 sequences are SGHRS and YFSETQ. J lost 5 bases, V lost 7 bases, and 13 bases had no gene match. The CDR3 is made up of 17 amino acids. DNA for the CDR3: TGCGCCAGCTTAGCAAGGACGGGACTAGCGGGAGTTGAGACCCAGTACTTC. It is translated as CASLARTGLAGVETQYF.

The rearrangement uses TRBV7-2 and TRBJ1-2, with TRBD1 matching over 7 bases. CDR3 size: 14 residues. J was trimmed by 2 bases and V by 5 bases; bases with no gene match: 5. Germline lookup yields CDR1 SGHTA and CDR2 FQGNSA. CDR3 in amino acids: CASSHDRANYGYTF. The CDR3 DNA reads as TGTGCCAGCAGCCACGACAGGGCAAACTATGGCTACACCTTC.

The rearrangement joins TRBV28 to TRBJ2-3; 8 bases are shared with TRBD1. There are 14 residues in the CDR3. Germline CDR1 MDHEN, CDR2 SYDVKM. V gave up 4 bases and J gave up 4 bases; unmatched junction bases: 4. The CDR3 is CASSSGGGPDTQYF. The CDR3 nucleotides are TGTGCCAGCAGTTCAGGGGGCGGCCCAGATACGCAGTATTTT.

V usage is TRBV28 and J usage is TRBJ2-5, with 7 bases lining up with TRBD2. The J segment lost 3 bases and the V segment lost 7 bases, leaving 11 bases of the junction unmatched. This CDR3 contains 15 residues. Germline loops: CDR1 MDHEN, CDR2 SYDVKM. The chain's CDR3 is CASTEWASGEETQYF. In nucleotides, the CDR3 is TGTGCCAGCACCGAATGGGCTAGCGGTGAAGAGACCCAGTACTTC.

CDR3 in amino acids: CASSPPDSSSYEQYF. The DNA of the CDR3 is TGTGCCAGCAGTCCCCCAGACAGTAGCTCCTACGAGCAGTACTTC. The chain employs TRBV28 and TRBJ2-7; possible D gene TRBD1, 5 bases. The CDR3 is 15 residues long. CDR1 MDHEN and CDR2 SYDVKM come from the germline V gene. V lost 5 bases and J lost 0, with 14 bases in between.

This rearrangement joins TRBV28 to TRBJ1-1; 9 nucleotides match TRBD1. The CDR3 is made up of 17 amino acids. With 7 bases clipped from V and 1 base from J, the junction kept 13 bases outside the gene matches. Germline values: CDR1 MDHEN, CDR2 SYDVKM. The CDR3 nucleotides are TGTGCCAGCATCGAAATCTCCGGACAGGGGTCGAACACTGAAGCTTTCTTT. It specifies CASIEISGQGSNTEAFF. Full variable domain (missing parts from reference TRBV28 and TRBJ1-1): DVKVTQSSRYLVKRTGEKVFLECVQDMDHENMFWYRQDPGLGLRLIYFSYDVKMKEKGDIPEGYSVSREKKERFSLILESASTNQTSMYLCASIEISGQGSNTEAFFGQGTRLTVV.

This chain uses TRBV2 with TRBJ2-1; D perhaps matches TRBD2 (6 bases). Trimming pared 6 bases from V and 12 bases from J, leaving 15 bases between. Germline CDR1 and CDR2: SNHLY and FYNNEI. This CDR3 contains 12 residues. The CDR3 sequence: CASRSSERRQFF. CDR3 DNA sequence: TGTGCCAGCAGATCTAGCGAGAGGAGGCAGTTCTTC.

The chain combines TRBV18 with TRBJ1-5, with D perhaps TRBD1 (5 bases). Germline-derived CDR1 and CDR2 are KGHSH and LQKENI. This CDR3 is built from 15 residues. V was clipped by 3 bases and J by 3 bases, with 12 bases between them. The CDR3 DNA follows: TGTGCCAGCTCACCTGGATGGGGGGACAATCAGCCCCAGCATTTT. Translation gives CASSPGWGDNQPQHF. The variable domain in full, completed from reference TRBV18 and TRBJ1-5, reads NAGVMQNPRHLVRRRGQEARLRCSPMKGHSHVYWYRQLPEEGLKFMVYLQKENIIDESGMPKERFSAEFPKEGPSILRIQQVVRGDSAAYFCASSPGWGDNQPQHFGDGTRLSIL.

The chain is built from TRBV4-1 and TRBJ2-3; no reliable D call. The CDR3 has 13 amino acids. The germline V gene has CDR1 MGHRA and CDR2 YSYEKL. The V end was cut by 2 bases, the J end by 6 bases, with 9 bases between. CDR3 nucleotide sequence: TGCGCCAGCAGCCAATTAGGTTCCGATACGCAGTATTTT. Protein product: CASSQLGSDTQYF.

This sequence joins TRBV6-5 and TRBJ2-7; 13 nucleotides line up with TRBD2. CDR3 length: 15 amino acids. CDR1 is MNHEY and CDR2 is SVGAGI in the germline V gene. V shed 10 bases, J shed 6 bases, and the junction held 12 bases outside the gene matches. The CDR3 nucleotides are TGTGCCACGAACGGACTAGCGGGAGTCCCCACCGAGCAGTACTTC. It specifies CATNGLAGVPTEQYF.

The chain joins TRBV9 to TRBJ2-5; TRBD1 aligns across 7 bases. V lost 0 bases and J lost 5; bases outside the gene matches: 10. This CDR3 spans 16 amino acids. Germline loops: CDR1 SGDLS, CDR2 YYNGEE. The CDR3 DNA reads as TGTGCCAGCAGCGTAGCCGAACAGGGGTTCTTGGAGACCCAGTACTTC. Encoded protein: CASSVAEQGFLETQYF.

The V call is TRBV9, the J call TRBJ1-3, with D hard to call. Germline V CDR1 and CDR2: SGDLS, YYNGEE. This CDR3 has 16 amino acids. With 3 bases removed from V and 0 bases from J, the gap between germline ends came to 13 bases. CDR3 sequence: CASSALGVLSGNTIYF. CDR3 nucleotide sequence: TGTGCCAGCAGCGCCCTTGGGGTTCTCTCTGGAAACACCATATATTTT.

Comment on this clone: Different DNA sequences within this sample yield the same CDR3. The chain employs TRBV18 and TRBJ2-7, with TRBD1 as a possible D gene (6 bases). The V end was cut by 3 bases, the J end by 0 bases, with 12 bases between. The CDR3 is 15 residues long. Germline CDR1 and CDR2: KGHSH and LQKENI. In nucleotides, the CDR3 is TGTGCCAGCTCACCCAAGACAGGCCTCTCCTACGAGCAGTACTTC. Protein sequence: CASSPKTGLSYEQYF.

This clone appeared once. CDR3 region: CASTVGRGLSEQYF. The CDR3 nucleotides read TGTGCCAGCACGGTCGGGAGAGGTTTGAGCGAGCAGTACTTC. The rearrangement joins TRBV2 to TRBJ2-7, with a possible D match to TRBD2 (6 bases). The CDR3 loop spans 14 amino acids. V was clipped by 7 bases and J by 6 bases, with 19 bases between them. The germline V gene encodes CDR1 SNHLY and CDR2 FYNNEI. Complete variable domain (other parts from reference TRBV2 and TRBJ2-7): EPEVTQTPSHQVTQMGQEVILRCVPISNHLYFYWYRQILGQKVEFLVSFYNNEISEKSEIFDDQFSVERPDGSNFTLKIRSTKLEDSAMYFCASTVGRGLSEQYFGPGTRLTVT.

This clone was counted a single time. The V and J genes are TRBV5-5 and TRBJ1-2, with 8 bases identical to TRBD1. V lost 0 bases to trimming and J lost 3 bases; unmatched junction nucleotides: 4. Germline CDR1 reads SGHKS; CDR2 reads YYEKEE (reference sequence). CDR3 size: 15 residues. CDR3 in DNA: TGTGCCAGCAGCTTGGTACAGGGGGACGACTATGGCTACACCTTC. Its protein is CASSLVQGDDYGYTF.

V usage is TRBV6-1 and J usage is TRBJ2-2; the match to TRBD2 covers 10 bases. Germline CDR1 is MNHNS and CDR2 is SASEGT. This CDR3 is 15 amino acids long. V dropped 8 bases and J dropped 0; count of bases not matched to a gene: 3. DNA of the CDR3: TGTGCCAGCGTAGCGGGAGGAACGAACACCGGGGAGCTGTTTTTT. It encodes CASVAGGTNTGELFF.

The V call is TRBV7-6, the J call TRBJ2-7; 9 nucleotides line up with TRBD1. The germline gives CDR1 SGHVS, CDR2 FNYEAQ. This CDR3 has 15 residues. J gave up 5 bases and V 1 base, and 6 bases lay outside the gene matches. CDR3 sequence reads: CASSLEQGARNEQYF. The CDR3 DNA sequence: TGTGCCAGCAGCTTAGAACAGGGGGCGAGGAACGAGCAGTACTTC.

The chain employs TRBV19 and TRBJ2-3; TRBD1 matches 8 bases. In germline, CDR1 is LNHDA, CDR2 SQIVND (reference sequence). The CDR3 totals 17 residues. With V trimmed by 3 bases and J by 3 bases, 11 bases remained unmatched. CDR3 in amino acids: CASSMDGTGVRTDTQYF. In DNA form, the CDR3 reads TGTGCCAGTAGTATGGACGGGACAGGCGTGCGTACAGATACGCAGTATTTT.

Details on this clone: Other DNA sequences in the sample encode the same CDR3. The chain has TRBV20-1 and TRBJ2-7, with D possibly being TRBD1 or TRBD2 (5 bases each). Germline V gene data show CDR1 as DFQATT and CDR2 as SNEGSKA (reference sequence). V lost 6 bases, J lost 3 bases, and 9 bases lay in between. The CDR3 runs 11 residues. CDR3 nucleotides: TGCAGTGCAGGGACCGACTACGAGCAGTACTTC. Translated, it gives CSAGTDYEQYF.

J is TRBJ1-5 and V is TRBV28; no clear D gene. V lost 6 bases and J 7 bases, leaving 13 bases between the germline ends. This CDR3 has 13 residues. The germline gives CDR1 MDHEN, CDR2 SYDVKM. The CDR3 loop is CASRGRTLQPQHF. The CDR3 nucleotides are TGTGCCAGCAGGGGGAGGACGCTGCAGCCCCAGCATTTT.

The V call is TRBV4-3, the J call TRBJ2-1; TRBD2 agrees at 7 bases. The CDR3 is 17 amino acids. V lost 3 bases and J lost 1; bases outside the gene matches: 9. CDR1 and CDR2 from the germline V gene are LGHNA and YSLEER. The CDR3 here is CASSQEPSSGSYNEQFF. As DNA, the CDR3 is TGCGCCAGCAGCCAGGAACCTTCTAGCGGTTCCTACAATGAGCAGTTCTTC.

As for this clone: This specimen includes other DNA sequences encoding the same CDR3. The chain joins TRBV10-3 to TRBJ2-5; D remains unclear. The V gene lost 3 bases and the J gene lost 5 bases, with 4 bases spanning the gap. The germline CDR1 and CDR2 sequences are ENHRY and SYGVKD. The CDR3 length is 11 residues. This CDR3 is CAISDRETQYF. CDR3 nucleotide sequence: TGTGCCATCAGTGACAGGGAGACCCAGTACTTC.

This sequence joins TRBV6-1 and TRBJ2-5, with a tentative D call TRBD1 (6 bases). Germline assignment: CDR1 MNHNS and CDR2 SASEGT. The CDR3 is made up of 14 amino acids. The V end was cut by 3 bases, the J end by 7 bases, with 15 bases between. This CDR3 is CASSDLQGRGTQYF. The CDR3 bases are TGTGCCAGCAGTGACCTCCAGGGCAGGGGGACCCAGTACTTC.

This chain uses TRBV7-8 with TRBJ1-2; weak D call: TRBD1 (5 bases). The V gene lost 4 bases and the J gene lost 3 bases, with 18 bases spanning the gap. The CDR3 is 16 residues long. CDR1 is SGHVS and CDR2 is FQNEAQ in the germline V gene. CDR3 coding DNA: TGTGCCAGCAGCTCGGTCGAGGGACGGCTAGACTATGGCTACACCTTC. It codes for CASSSVEGRLDYGYTF.

J is TRBJ2-1 and V is TRBV6-6; TRBD2 aligns across 10 bases. V was clipped by 0 bases and J by 10 bases; unmatched bases: 9. The CDR3 has 16 residues. The V gene's germline CDR1 is MNHNY and CDR2 SVGAGI (reference sequence). CDR3 sequence reads: CASSYSISGRSQEQFF. The CDR3 DNA is TGTGCCAGCAGTTACTCGATTAGCGGGAGGTCTCAGGAGCAGTTCTTC.

In nucleotides, the CDR3 is TGCGCCAGCGAGCTTGGGATTATAGCGGGAGGGCCGGGGGAGACCCAGTACTTC. This sequence encodes CASELGIIAGGPGETQYF. The chain recombines TRBV5-1 with TRBJ2-5, with 11 bases lining up with TRBD2. The germline V gene encodes CDR1 SGHRS and CDR2 YFSETQ. The CDR3 loop spans 18 amino acids. Losses at the gene ends were 7 bases for V and 5 bases for J; bases not matched to a gene: 19.